The next 26 T cell receptor beta chains were all read from a single sample in a study of shared clonotypes between healthy human individuals. Data came from immunoSEQ multiplex PCR; TCRdb stores just in-frame clones and leaves some out. The data show about 1 million clones, more than 75% seen once. Sequenced material: memory CD4+ T cells from PBMCs. This sample's subset: CD45RA-negative fraction. The receptors were gathered from a man between 18 and 35 years old in good health. Some clones in this sample may be carry-over from other donors' samples.

This sequence joins TRBV7-2 and TRBJ1-2; 9 nucleotides line up with TRBD1. Losses at the gene ends were 5 bases for V and 4 bases for J; bases not matched to a gene: 5. The CDR3 has 14 amino acids. Germline V gene data show CDR1 as SGHTA and CDR2 as FQGNSA. The CDR3 DNA reads TGTGCCAGCAGCAAAACAGGGGGCGGCTATGGCTACACCTTC. Its protein product is CASSKTGGGYGYTF.

V gene TRBV10-2 combines with J gene TRBJ2-7; 9 bases map to TRBD1. This CDR3 is 15 amino acids long. The junction had 8 bases not matched to a gene; V was cut back by 6 bases and J by 2 bases. Germline loops: CDR1 WSHSY, CDR2 SAAADI. Written as DNA, the CDR3 is TGCGCCAGCAGGCACGGGACAGGGAGGACCTACGAGCAGTACTTC. Protein product: CASRHGTGRTYEQYF.

This sequence joins TRBV28 and TRBJ1-3, with D possibly TRBD1 on 6 matching bases. CDR1 is MDHEN, CDR2 SYDVKM, per germline. Deletions cut 3 bases from V and 9 bases from J, with 21 bases between. This CDR3 contains 16 residues. This CDR3 is CASSFPGSRGGSTIYF. CDR3 sequence (DNA): TGTGCCAGCAGTTTCCCGGGTAGTAGGGGGGGCAGCACCATATATTTT.

J is TRBJ2-7 and V is TRBV11-2; possible D gene TRBD2, 7 bases. The CDR3 sequence is 15 residues long. V gave up 3 bases and J gave up 2 bases, with 14 bases separating them. The V gene's germline CDR1 is SGHAT and CDR2 FQNNGV. The CDR3 protein is CASSFLRGATYEQYF. CDR3 DNA sequence: TGTGCCAGCAGCTTTCTTCGGGGGGCGACCTACGAGCAGTACTTC.

The chain recombines TRBV4-3 with TRBJ1-3; a possible D gene is TRBD1 (6 bases). The germline V gene encodes CDR1 LGHNA and CDR2 YSLEER. With 6 bases removed from V and 4 bases from J, the gap between germline ends came to 13 bases. This CDR3 has 14 residues. The CDR3 DNA reads TGCGCCAGCAGTGCCGGGACACTCGGAAACACCATATATTTT. It encodes CASSAGTLGNTIYF.

This rearrangement joins TRBV6-1 to TRBJ1-2, with D maybe TRBD1 (6 bases). The V and J ends lost 5 bases and 2 bases respectively, with 12 bases between them. The CDR3 length is 14 residues. The germline V gene encodes CDR1 MNHNS and CDR2 SASEGT. In DNA, the CDR3 is TGTGCCAGCAGTAGCTTGGGGGCAAACTATGGCTACACCTTC. It is translated as CASSSLGANYGYTF.

The V and J genes are TRBV15 and TRBJ1-1, with D maybe TRBD1 (6 bases). From germline, CDR1 is LNHNV and CDR2 YYDKDF (reference sequence). The CDR3 is made up of 17 amino acids. The germline V and J ends were trimmed by 5 bases and 6 bases, with 25 bases remaining between them. DNA of the CDR3: TGTGCCACCAGCTGGGGGGGGCAGGGCGCCTTTAGGGCTGAAGCTTTCTTT. Protein: CATSWGGQGAFRAEAFF.

V is TRBV7-2 and J is TRBJ2-5; no clear D gene. The ends were cut back, 1 base at V and 5 bases at J, with 14 bases in the middle. The CDR3 consists of 15 residues. Germline V lookup: CDR1 SGHTA, CDR2 FQGNSA. CDR3 nucleotide sequence: TGTGCCAGCAGCTTAGAGAAGGGTGCGAGGGAGACCCAGTACTTC. This encodes CASSLEKGARETQYF.

With respect to this clone: At the DNA level, this CDR3 is encoded by other sequences in the same sample as well. The genes are TRBV11-3 and TRBJ1-1; D unclear. Germline V lookup: CDR1 SGHNT, CDR2 YENEEA. V was pared by 5 bases and J by 0 bases, with 7 bases between. The CDR3 covers 13 residues. CDR3 region: CASSPGLNTEAFF. CDR3 sequence (DNA): TGTGCCAGCAGCCCGGGTCTGAACACTGAAGCTTTCTTT.

This CDR3 reads CASSLQMPNYEQYF. CDR3 DNA sequence: TGCGCCAGCAGCTTACAAATGCCCAACTACGAGCAGTACTTC. The chain joins TRBV5-1 to TRBJ2-7; D call uncertain. Germline CDR1 SGHRS, CDR2 YFSETQ. V was cut by 2 bases and J by 3 bases, with 12 bases left in between. This CDR3 region has 14 residues.

The chain links TRBV6-5 to TRBJ2-1; D not resolved. V was cut by 4 bases and J by 9 bases, with 13 bases left in between. Per the germline V gene, CDR1 is MNHEY and CDR2 is SVGAGI. The CDR3 has 13 amino acids. The CDR3 DNA sequence: TGTGCCAGCAGTTCGACACCTAGGTCTGAGCAGTTCTTC. This gives the protein CASSSTPRSEQFF.

The chain carries TRBV7-9 and TRBJ2-4, with 9 bases fitting TRBD2. The length of the CDR3 is 14 residues. CDR1 is SEHNR, CDR2 FQNEAQ, per germline (reference sequence). V lost 4 bases, J lost 13 bases, and 11 bases stayed unmatched. DNA for the CDR3: TGTGCCAGCAGCTCAAGGACTAGCGAGGGGATACAGTACTTC. The encoded protein is CASSSRTSEGIQYF.

The chain uses TRBV19 and TRBJ1-4, with D tentatively TRBD1 (6 bases). Germline CDR1 is LNHDA and CDR2 is SQIVND (reference sequence). The CDR3 has 15 residues. V lost 2 bases, J lost 3 bases, and 10 bases lay in between. DNA for the CDR3: TGTGCCAGTAGTATACAGGGGATGGCTAATGAAAAACTGTTTTTT. The encoded protein is CASSIQGMANEKLFF.

The gene calls are TRBV7-9 and TRBJ2-5; 7 nucleotides line up with TRBD1. Unmatched junction bases numbered 6, after V lost 7 bases and J lost 4 bases. Per the germline V gene, CDR1 is SEHNR and CDR2 is FQNEAQ (reference sequence). The CDR3 contains 13 residues. CDR3 in amino acids: CASIRDSSETQYF. CDR3 DNA: TGTGCCAGCATACGGGACAGTTCAGAGACCCAGTACTTC.

The J gene is TRBJ1-1, the V gene TRBV28, with D hard to call. Germline V gives CDR1 MDHEN, CDR2 SYDVKM. V was cut by 2 bases and J by 9 bases, with 10 bases left in between. The CDR3 sequence is 12 residues long. CDR3: CASSLGLLQAFF. The CDR3 bases are TGTGCCAGCAGTTTAGGCCTACTGCAAGCTTTCTTT.

The rearrangement uses TRBV5-8 and TRBJ1-2; unclear D gene. The CDR3 runs 14 residues. Per germline, CDR1 SGHTS and CDR2 YDEGEE. V lost 5 bases, J lost 0 bases, and 11 bases lay in between. Written as DNA, the CDR3 is TGTGCCAGCAGGCAACGGGCCACTAACTATGGCTACACCTTC. It is translated as CASRQRATNYGYTF.

A few counts support this clone. The rearrangement joins TRBV7-3 to TRBJ1-1, with TRBD1 as a possible D gene (5 bases). From germline, CDR1 is SGHTA and CDR2 FQGTGA. V was clipped by 6 bases and J by 4 bases, with 12 bases between them. There are 13 residues in the CDR3. The chain's CDR3 is CASRDSGGTEAFF. The CDR3 DNA reads TGTGCCAGCAGGGACTCGGGGGGCACTGAAGCTTTCTTT.

The chain employs TRBV7-2 and TRBJ1-1; no firm D call. The ends were cut back, 8 bases at V and 1 base at J, with 8 bases in the middle. This CDR3 is built from 12 residues. The germline V gene encodes CDR1 SGHTA and CDR2 FQGNSA. CDR3 loop: CASSSQNTEAFF. The DNA for the CDR3 is TGTGCCAGCTCCAGCCAGAACACTGAAGCTTTCTTT. Full variable domain (remainder filled in from reference TRBV7-2 and TRBJ1-1): GAGVSQSPSNKVTEKGKDVELRCDPISGHTALYWYRQSLGQGLEFLIYFQGNSAPDKSGLPSDRFSAERTGGSVSTLTIQRTQQEDSAVYLCASSSQNTEAFFGQGTRLTVV.

Notes on this clone: Other DNA sequences within the sample encode an identical CDR3. The DNA of the CDR3 is TGTGCCAGCTCACCACCGCGGGGCCCCAACACCGGGGAGCTGTTTTTT. Its protein product is CASSPPRGPNTGELFF. V usage is TRBV18 and J usage is TRBJ2-2, with D perhaps TRBD2 (6 bases). Per germline, CDR1 KGHSH and CDR2 LQKENI. The V end lost 0 bases, the J end lost 2 bases, and 10 bases lay between the germline ends. This CDR3 comprises 16 residues.

With respect to this clone: A clone one base away is much larger, so this may be a read error. The same CDR3 is also encoded by other DNA sequences in this sample. The chain is built from TRBV4-2 and TRBJ1-2; D unclear. The CDR3 sequence is 15 residues long. Germline loops: CDR1 LGHNA, CDR2 YNFKEQ. CDR3 region: CASSQQGGELRGYTF. The CDR3 DNA follows: TGTGCCAGTAGCCAGCAAGGTGGGGAGCTCAGGGGCTACACCTTC.

The chain combines TRBV6-1 with TRBJ2-2; the D gene is possibly TRBD2 (6 bases). This CDR3 spans 14 amino acids. V lost 8 bases to trimming and J lost 0 bases, with 10 bases between them. CDR1 is MNHNS and CDR2 is SASEGT in the germline V gene. CDR3 coding DNA: TGTGCCAGCGGAGGGGTAGCGAACACCGGGGAGCTGTTTTTT. Its protein is CASGGVANTGELFF.

This clone appeared a few times. Other DNA variants within this sample encode the same CDR3. The V and J genes are TRBV5-1 and TRBJ2-1; 9 positions agree with TRBD1. With V trimmed by 3 bases and J by 7 bases, 2 bases remained unmatched. This CDR3 is built from 13 residues. Germline V gene data show CDR1 as SGHRS and CDR2 as YFSETQ. CDR3 protein: CASSSDRGNEQFF. The CDR3 nucleotides read TGCGCCAGCAGCTCGGACAGGGGTAATGAGCAGTTCTTC.

This sequence joins TRBV18 and TRBJ2-7, with 13 bases aligning to TRBD2. J lost 5 bases, V lost 4 bases, and 14 bases had no gene match. The CDR3 is 18 amino acids. CDR1 is KGHSH and CDR2 is LQKENI in the germline V gene. The CDR3 DNA reads TGTGCCAGCTCACTCCGGACTAGCGGGAGTGCGTATGGGGACGAGCAGTACTTC. This gives the protein CASSLRTSGSAYGDEQYF.

In regard to this clone: This clone may be a read error of a much larger clone one base away. Distinct nucleotide sequences in the sample also encode this CDR3. The chain has TRBV18 and TRBJ2-7; 7 nucleotides match TRBD2. From germline, CDR1 is KGHSH and CDR2 LQKENI. The length of the CDR3 is 14 residues. The J segment lost 3 bases and the V segment lost 0 bases, leaving 2 bases of the junction unmatched. The CDR3 DNA reads TGTGCCAGCTCACCACCGGGAGGGATCTACGAGCAGTACTTC. Translation: CASSPPGGIYEQYF.

This clone was recorded once. V is TRBV19 and J is TRBJ2-7, with D possibly matching TRBD1 (5 bases). Germline CDR1 LNHDA, CDR2 SQIVND (reference sequence). This CDR3 contains 12 residues. The ends were cut back, 7 bases at V and 5 bases at J, with 12 bases in the middle. The CDR3 DNA sequence: TGTGCCAGTATCTCAGGGCGGAACGAGCAGTACTTC. It encodes CASISGRNEQYF.

Worth noting for this clone: This may stem from a read error, because a much larger clone lies one nucleotide away. The sample carries other DNA sequences with the same CDR3. The J gene is TRBJ2-1, the V gene TRBV18; D gene ambiguous. The CDR3 length is 13 residues. CDR1 KGHSH and CDR2 LQKENI come from the germline V gene. With 6 bases removed from V and 0 bases from J, the gap between germline ends came to 6 bases. The CDR3 is CASSPSSYNEQFF. The CDR3, as DNA: TGTGCCAGCTCCCCTAGCTCCTACAATGAGCAGTTCTTC. Filled out from reference TRBV18 and TRBJ2-1, the complete variable domain reads NAGVMQNPRHLVRRRGQEARLRCSPMKGHSHVYWYRQLPEEGLKFMVYLQKENIIDESGMPKERFSAEFPKEGPSILRIQQVVRGDSAAYFCASSPSSYNEQFFGPGTRLTVL.